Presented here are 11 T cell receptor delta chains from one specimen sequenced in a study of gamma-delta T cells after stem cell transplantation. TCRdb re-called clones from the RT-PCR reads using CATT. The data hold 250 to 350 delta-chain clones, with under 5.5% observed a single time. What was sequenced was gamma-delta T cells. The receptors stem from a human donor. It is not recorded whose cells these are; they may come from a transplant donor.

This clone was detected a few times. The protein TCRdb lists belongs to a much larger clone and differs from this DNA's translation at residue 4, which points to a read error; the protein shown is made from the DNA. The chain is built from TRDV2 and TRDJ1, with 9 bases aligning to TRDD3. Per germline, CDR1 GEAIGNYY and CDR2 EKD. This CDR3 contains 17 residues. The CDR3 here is CACGTVGDMPDTDKLIF. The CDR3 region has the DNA TGTGCCTGTGGCACCGTGGGGGATATGCCCGACACCGATAAACTCATCTTT.

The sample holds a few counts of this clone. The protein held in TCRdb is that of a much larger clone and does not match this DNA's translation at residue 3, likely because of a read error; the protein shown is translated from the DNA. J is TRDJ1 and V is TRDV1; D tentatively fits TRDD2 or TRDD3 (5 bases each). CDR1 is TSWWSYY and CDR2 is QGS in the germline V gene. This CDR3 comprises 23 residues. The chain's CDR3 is CAPGPSKGPYQWGPYPVSDKLIF. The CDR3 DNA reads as TGTGCTCCTGGGCCATCTAAAGGCCCGTATCAGTGGGGCCCCTACCCGGTGTCCGATAAACTCATCTTT.

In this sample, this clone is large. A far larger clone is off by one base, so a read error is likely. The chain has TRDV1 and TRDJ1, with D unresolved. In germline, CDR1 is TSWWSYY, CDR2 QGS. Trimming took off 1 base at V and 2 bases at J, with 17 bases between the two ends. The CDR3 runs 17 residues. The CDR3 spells CALGEPPRHHLTDKLIF. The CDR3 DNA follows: TGTGCTCTTGGGGAACCCCCGCGCCACCACCTGACCGATAAACTCATCTTT.

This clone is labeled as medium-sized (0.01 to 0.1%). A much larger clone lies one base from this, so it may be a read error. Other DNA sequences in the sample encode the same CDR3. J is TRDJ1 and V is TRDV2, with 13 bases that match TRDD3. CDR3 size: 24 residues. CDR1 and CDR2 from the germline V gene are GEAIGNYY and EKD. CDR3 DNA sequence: TGTGCCTGCGACACCGGAGAGAAGGAATACCTTACTGGGGGATACGAGGGAGGTACCGATAAACTCATCTTT. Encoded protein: CACDTGEKEYLTGGYEGGTDKLIF.

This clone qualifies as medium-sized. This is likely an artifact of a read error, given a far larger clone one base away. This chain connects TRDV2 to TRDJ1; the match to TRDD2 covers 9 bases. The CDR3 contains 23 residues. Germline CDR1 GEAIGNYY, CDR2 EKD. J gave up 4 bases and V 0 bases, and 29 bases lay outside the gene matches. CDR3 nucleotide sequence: TGTGCCTGTGACACCTTAAGTCTACCTTCCTACGGAGTTCTGGGGGTACATAGCGATAAACTCATCTTT. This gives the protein CACDTLSLPSYGVLGVHSDKLIF.

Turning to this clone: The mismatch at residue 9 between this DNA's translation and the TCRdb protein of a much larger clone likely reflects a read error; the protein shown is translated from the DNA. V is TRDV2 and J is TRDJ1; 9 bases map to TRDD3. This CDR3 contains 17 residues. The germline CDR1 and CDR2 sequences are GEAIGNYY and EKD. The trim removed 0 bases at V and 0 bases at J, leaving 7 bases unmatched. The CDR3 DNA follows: TGTGCCTGTGACACCGTGGGGGATATCCCCGACACCGATAAACTCATCTTT. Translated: CACDTVGDIPDTDKLIF.

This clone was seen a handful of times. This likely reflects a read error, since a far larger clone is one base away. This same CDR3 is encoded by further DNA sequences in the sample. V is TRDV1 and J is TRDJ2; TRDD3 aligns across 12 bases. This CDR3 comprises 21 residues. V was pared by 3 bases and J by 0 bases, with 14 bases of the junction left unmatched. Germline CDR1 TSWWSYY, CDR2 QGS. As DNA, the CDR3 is TGTGCTCTTGGGGATCTTTCCTACGACTGGGGGATACCGGCTTTGACAGCACAACTCTTCTTT. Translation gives CALGDLSYDWGIPALTAQLFF.

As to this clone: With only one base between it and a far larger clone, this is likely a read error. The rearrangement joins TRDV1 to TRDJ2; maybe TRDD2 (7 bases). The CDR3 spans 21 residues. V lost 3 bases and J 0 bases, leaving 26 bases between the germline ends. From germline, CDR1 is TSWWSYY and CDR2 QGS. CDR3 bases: TGTGCTCTTGGGGATCTTTCCTACGACTGGAGGATACCAGCTTTGACAGCACAACTCTTCTTT. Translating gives CALGDLSYDWRIPALTAQLFF.

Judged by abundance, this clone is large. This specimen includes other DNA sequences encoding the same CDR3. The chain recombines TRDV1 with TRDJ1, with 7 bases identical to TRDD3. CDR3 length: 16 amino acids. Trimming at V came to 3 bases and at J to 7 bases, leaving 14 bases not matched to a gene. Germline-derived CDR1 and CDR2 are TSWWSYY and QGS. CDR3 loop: CALGDYLTGENLKLIF. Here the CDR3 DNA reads TGTGCTCTTGGGGACTACCTTACTGGGGAAAACCTTAAACTCATCTTT.

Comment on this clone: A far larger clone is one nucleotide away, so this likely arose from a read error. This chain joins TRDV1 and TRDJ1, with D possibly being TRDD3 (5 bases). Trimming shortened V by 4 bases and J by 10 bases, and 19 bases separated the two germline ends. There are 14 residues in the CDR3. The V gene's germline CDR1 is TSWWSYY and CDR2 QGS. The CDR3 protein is CALGVQTRDVGLIF. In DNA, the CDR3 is TGTGCTCTTGGGGTTCAGACCAGGGATGTTGGACTCATCTTT.

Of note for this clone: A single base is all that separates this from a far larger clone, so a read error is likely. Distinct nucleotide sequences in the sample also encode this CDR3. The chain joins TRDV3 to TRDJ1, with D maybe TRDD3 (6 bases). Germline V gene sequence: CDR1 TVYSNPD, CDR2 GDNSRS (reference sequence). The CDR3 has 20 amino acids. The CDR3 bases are TGTGCCATGAGCTACGATCCTGGGGTCGCCGGCGGGGGAAGCTCCGACAAACTCATCTTT. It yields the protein CAMSYDPGVAGGGSSDKLIF.